This T cell receptor beta chain is drawn from a study of glioma-infiltrating T cells. Germline V gives CDR1 SGHAT, CDR2 FQNNGV. The CDR3 extends over 15 amino acids. Trimming cost V 6 bases and J 0 bases; bases outside gene matches: 7. Using RNA template, CDR3s of TCR alpha and beta were amplified with iRepertoire arm-PCR. Tissue mRNA or PBMC total RNA, roughly 85-450 ng, went into one-step reverse transcription and amplification. TCRdb re-derived calls from the multiplex PCR reads in MiXCR, one entry per CDR3 protein. Among about 180,000 distinct CDR3 sequences listed, around 40% were seen once. The study, taken as a whole, reports: Gliomas, especially low-grade, showed above-expected tissue-blood divergence; non-neoplastic patients showed below. Very few CDR3 sequences were shared between tissue and blood.

Notes on this clonotype: Its antigen is not known.

What was sequenced was glioma tissue, nonneoplastic brain tissue, or PBMCs (not recorded which). The chain links TRBV11-2 to TRBJ2-7, with TRBD2 identical over 8 bases. This TCR was sampled from a human donor with low-grade glioma or glioblastoma, undergoing nonglioma brain surgery, or in good health (not recorded which). DNA for the CDR3: TGTGCCAGCAGTCCCGGGAGGGGCGGCTCCTACGAGCAGTACTTC. It translates to CASSPGRGGSYEQYF. The variable domain in full, with the rest retrieved from reference TRBV11-2 and TRBJ2-7, is EAGVAQSPRYKIIEKRQSVAFWCNPISGHATLYWYQQILGQGPKLLIQFQNNGVVDDSQLPKDRFSAERLKGVDSTLKIQPAKLEDSAVYLCASSPGRGGSYEQYFGPGTRLTVT.